This is a list of T cell receptor beta chains from one sample in a study of cytomegalovirus exposure and HLA in healthy donors. TCRdb's table, derived via immunoSEQ multiplex PCR, lists solely in-frame clones and lacks some. Its table lists 110,000 to 150,000 clones. What was sequenced was PBMCs. Receptor source: a woman aged 18-35 years in good health and CMV-seronegative. Each CDR3 is given with its conserved first and last residue.

J gene,V gene,CDR3 protein
TRBJ2-1,TRBV7-9,CASGGQYNEQFF
TRBJ2-5,TRBV1,CTSSQDPRTILETQYF
TRBJ2-1,TRBV7-7,CASSLGPSGYNEQFF
TRBJ1-6,TRBV30,CAWSVGGGDYNSPLHF
TRBJ2-1,TRBV4-3,CASSRTGTSSYNEQFF
TRBJ1-1,TRBV6-1,CASSKQGVTEAFF
TRBJ2-5,TRBV14,CASSQWTSGRGETQYF
TRBJ2-1,TRBV11-2,CASSAWEGSYNEQFF
TRBJ2-7,TRBV7-2,CASSLGQAARTLFYEQYF
TRBJ2-7,TRBV19,CASASGTGLYEQYF
TRBJ2-3,TRBV5-1,CASSLSGGTDTQYF
TRBJ1-2,TRBV6-1,CASSRDSVIYGYTF
TRBJ1-4,TRBV11-3,CASSLGDSPTNEKLFF
TRBJ2-3,TRBV28,CASSLLTSGPTDTQYF
TRBJ1-3,TRBV28,CASSLPYSGNTIYF
TRBJ2-1,TRBV7-3,CASSLASGRFSDEQFF
TRBJ2-3,TRBV25-1,CASSERRATDTQYF
TRBJ2-3,TRBV5-3,CARDRDRGATDTQYF
TRBJ2-7,TRBV7-9,CASSPRGENYEQYF
TRBJ2-5,TRBV6-1,CASSEDNQGGETQYF
TRBJ2-3,TRBV4-1,CASSPTGREADTQYF
TRBJ2-7,TRBV10-3,CAISVSGSYEQYF
TRBJ1-5,TRBV10-3,CAISDRAGQPQHF
TRBJ2-1,TRBV4-3,CASSPVGGQITRSEQFF
TRBJ2-1,TRBV10-3,CAISERQGNEQFF
TRBJ1-2,TRBV7-2,CASSLEGTGGRMGYTF
TRBJ2-2,TRBV5-1,CASSRELSRAGELFF
TRBJ2-7,TRBV29-1,CSVDPGTGEQYF
TRBJ1-5,TRBV27,CASSSIGSNQPQHF
TRBJ2-7,TRBV14,CASSQALAGGLFIYEQYF
TRBJ2-1,TRBV4-3,CASSQELALAGTYNEQFF
TRBJ1-1,TRBV5-5,CASSSPTGLNTEAFF
TRBJ1-1,TRBV27,CASSLSRGVKTEAFF
TRBJ1-3,TRBV11-2,CASSSQGAPGNTIYF
TRBJ2-7,TRBV19,CASSIPGLAGGEQYF
TRBJ1-2,TRBV29-1,CSVDDRGRGGYTF
TRBJ2-7,TRBV11-2,CASSPRPGQRSF
TRBJ2-1,TRBV4-2,CASSQVAGMGSLGEQFF
TRBJ2-1,TRBV11-2,CASSLALYNEQFF
TRBJ1-1,TRBV9,CASSVQGDPNTEAFF
TRBJ2-5,TRBV27,CASSLLPLRGETQYF